Sequencing of this T cell receptor (beta chain) was carried out in a study of post-analysis software for immune sequencing data (dated by TCRdb to the mid-2010s). At the level of the whole study: Relapsing-remitting, secondary progressive and progressive-relapsing multiple sclerosis were recorded as disease courses, and subtype annotation was lacking for some patients. Patient repertoires were compared against 10 to 12 previously published healthy control repertoires from donors aged about 6 to 27 years. A subset of samples was prepared in parallel using single-end sample barcoding, then pooled and co-amplified after Illumina adapter ligation.

Broader findings and caveats from the paper: When samples were clustered directly using the F measure, samples prepared in the same batch co-clustered strongly, which prompted a batch-effect correction. The multiple sclerosis patient group was slightly younger than the control group. Multiple sclerosis patients had significantly lower normalized Chao1 diversity than controls, a result that suggests substantial peripheral T-cell clonal expansion.

Libraries were prepared through PCR. Instrument on record: Illumina HiSeq 2500. To reduce PCR and sequencing biases, unique molecular identifiers were built into the TCR beta cDNA libraries. Per 1 to 10 million input T cells, around 500,000 cDNA molecules were obtained, such that each molecule approximated one T cell. The same protocol used for the earlier healthy control dataset was applied to prepare and sequence the patient libraries. Within a given batch, samples were prepared together, multiplexed and sequenced on the same HiSeq lane. The authors' pipeline ran thus. MIGEC handled the raw barcoded reads, throwing out single-read molecular identifier groups before consensus assembly and CDR3 extraction. Clonotype tables were post-analysed with VDJtools, normalizing diversity by down-sampling all datasets to the smallest sample size. In repertoire overlap clustering, CDR3 amino acid sequences, but not nucleotide sequences, were matched to correct batch-related cross-sample contamination. TCRdb reanalyzed the raw reads on its own, using fastp at Q25 for trimming and MiXCR for clone calling, and kept in-frame beta chains. Every entry covers one CDR3 protein and lists the most common genes and DNA from its rows. TCRdb's processing, not the study's, gives the V and J calls here. This sample lists around 770,000 distinct CDR3 sequences; approximately 44% were detected once. Roughly 4.9% of the sample rests with the top ten.

On this clonotype: Its antigen is currently not known. No quality values exist for individual bases; no much larger clone is one base distant.

To demonstrate the VDJtools post-analysis software, the study profiled TCR beta repertoires from the peripheral blood of 10 to 15 young patients with multiple sclerosis. The multiple sclerosis patients were children and adolescents ranging in age from about 6 to 16 years. The material sequenced was blood. The receptor comes from a girl aged 5 to 17 with multiple sclerosis.

The nucleotide sequence reads TGCAGTGCTAGTCAGAAGACAGGGGTTAGCTACGAGCAGTACTTC. It translates as CSASQKTGVSYEQYF. The chain employs TRBV20-1 and TRBJ2-7, with 8 middle bases fitting TRBD1. Trimming leaves V shorter by 3 bases and J shorter by 3 bases, with the junction holding 10 bases beyond the gene matches. From the cysteine through the phenylalanine, the CDR3 covers 15 amino acids. The DNA shown is the 45-base CDR3, in frame from base 1. From the germline V gene (reference sequence), CDR1 is DFQATT and CDR2 is SNEGSKA.